These 24 T cell receptor beta chains originate from one sample sequenced in a study of blood T cell repertoires in COVID-19. The protocol was immunoSEQ multiplex PCR, while the TCRdb copy is restricted to in-frame clones and leaves out a portion. The sample lists 250,000 to 300,000 clones; approximately 90% were seen once. The material sequenced was PBMCs or T cells enriched from blood (not recorded which). Receptors originate from a woman between 25 and 40 years old who had recovered from COVID-19.

In this sample, this clone turned up once. The chain joins TRBV18 to TRBJ1-4, with 10 bases aligning to TRBD1. The CDR3 spans 15 residues. Germline V lookup: CDR1 KGHSH, CDR2 LQKENI. Unmatched junction bases numbered 1, after V lost 1 base and J lost 5 bases. The CDR3 nucleotides are TGTGCCAGCTCACCACGGACAGGGGGGAATGAAAAACTGTTTTTT. Protein sequence: CASSPRTGGNEKLFF.

The chain links TRBV5-4 to TRBJ1-5; no firm D call. The CDR3 has 16 residues. Germline V gene lookup returns CDR1 SGHNT and CDR2 YYREEE (reference sequence). Trimming removed 0 bases at V and 3 bases at J, with 13 bases between. CDR3 bases: TGTGCCAGCAGCTTGGGAGGTACGGGTCACAATCAGCCCCAGCATTTT. This encodes CASSLGGTGHNQPQHF.

This sequence joins TRBV5-1 and TRBJ2-1, with 9 bases matching TRBD2. With V trimmed by 4 bases and J by 2 bases, 7 bases remained unmatched. Looked up from germline, CDR1 is SGHRS and CDR2 is YFSETQ. The CDR3 loop spans 16 amino acids. CDR3 coding DNA: TGCGCCAGCAGCCTAGATAGCGGGAGAACCTACAATGAGCAGTTCTTC. Translated, it gives CASSLDSGRTYNEQFF.

The chain joins TRBV27 to TRBJ2-7; TRBD1 is a possible D gene (6 bases). Germline CDR1 is MNHEY and CDR2 is SMNVEV (reference sequence). The CDR3 covers 13 residues. Trimming took off 7 bases at V and 0 bases at J, with 10 bases between the two ends. The CDR3 DNA follows: TGTGCCAGCACCGGGACACACTCCTACGAGCAGTACTTC. It translates to CASTGTHSYEQYF.

This chain connects TRBV5-4 to TRBJ1-6, with a possible D match to TRBD1 (5 bases). Germline CDR1 reads SGHNT; CDR2 reads YYREEE (reference sequence). The CDR3 totals 14 residues. The V end was cut by 0 bases, the J end by 8 bases, with 9 bases between. As DNA, the CDR3 is TGTGCCAGCAGCTTGGTAGGGGATGATTCACCCCTCCACTTT. It translates to CASSLVGDDSPLHF.

This clone came up once. CDR3 protein: CASSRLAGHQETQYF. The CDR3 DNA sequence: TGTGCCAGCAGTAGACTAGCGGGTCACCAAGAGACCCAGTACTTC. The V gene is TRBV2, the J gene TRBJ2-5; 10 positions match TRBD2. Germline V gene lookup returns CDR1 SNHLY and CDR2 FYNNEI. This CDR3 is built from 15 residues. The V segment lost 5 bases and the J segment 0 bases; nucleotides outside the gene matches: 3.

The chain carries TRBV28 and TRBJ2-6; D not resolved. Trimming shortened V by 6 bases and J by 0 bases, and 9 bases separated the two germline ends. Germline V lookup: CDR1 MDHEN, CDR2 SYDVKM. CDR3 size: 15 residues. The chain's CDR3 is CASSSRISGANVLTF. The CDR3 coding sequence is TGTGCCAGCAGCTCGCGAATCTCTGGGGCCAACGTCCTGACTTTC.

This clone appeared once. Here the CDR3 reads CASSLDASSYNEQFF. The CDR3 DNA reads as TGTGCCAGCAGCTTAGACGCGAGCTCCTACAATGAGCAGTTCTTC. The chain links TRBV7-2 to TRBJ2-1; D not certain. CDR1 is SGHTA and CDR2 is FQGNSA in the germline V gene. The V gene lost 1 base and the J gene lost 0 bases, with 7 bases spanning the gap. The CDR3 has 15 residues. The complete variable domain, with remaining parts taken from reference TRBV7-2 and TRBJ2-1, reads GAGVSQSPSNKVTEKGKDVELRCDPISGHTALYWYRQSLGQGLEFLIYFQGNSAPDKSGLPSDRFSAERTGGSVSTLTIQRTQQEDSAVYLCASSLDASSYNEQFFGPGTRLTVL.

Comment on this clone: Other DNA sequences in this sample translate to the same CDR3. The gene calls are TRBV6-5 and TRBJ1-5; D call uncertain. V was trimmed by 2 bases and J by 0 bases, leaving 8 bases between them. The germline V gene encodes CDR1 MNHEY and CDR2 SVGAGI. The CDR3 is 15 amino acids. The CDR3 loop is CASSYAGNSNQPQHF. In nucleotides, the CDR3 is TGTGCCAGCAGTTACGCGGGGAATAGCAATCAGCCCCAGCATTTT.

This chain connects TRBV19 to TRBJ2-1; 7 bases fit TRBD2. The CDR3 is 14 residues long. The ends lost 5 bases at V and 5 bases at J; junction bases unmatched: 6. Germline V gene lookup returns CDR1 LNHDA and CDR2 SQIVND (reference sequence). CDR3 sequence: CASSWREINNEQFF. CDR3 DNA: TGTGCCAGTAGTTGGCGGGAGATAAACAATGAGCAGTTCTTC.

The chain couples TRBV29-1 to TRBJ2-3, with 7 bases lining up with TRBD2. The CDR3 is 14 residues long. The V gene's germline CDR1 is SQVTM and CDR2 ANQGSEA. With 7 bases clipped from V and 0 bases from J, the junction kept 7 bases outside the gene matches. The CDR3 here is CSELLANSTDTQYF. In DNA, the CDR3 is TGCAGCGAGCTACTAGCGAATAGCACAGATACGCAGTATTTT.

The chain is built from TRBV27 and TRBJ1-6, with TRBD1 as a possible D gene (5 bases). Germline CDR1 MNHEY, CDR2 SMNVEV (reference sequence). V dropped 5 bases and J dropped 4 bases, with 15 bases sitting between them. The CDR3 runs to 16 residues. The CDR3 DNA is TGTGCCAGCAGTAAGAGACAGCAGACTTATAATTCACCCCTCCACTTT. It translates to CASSKRQQTYNSPLHF.

The chain joins TRBV28 to TRBJ1-5; TRBD1 matches 8 bases. The V segment lost 2 bases and the J segment 0 bases; nucleotides outside the gene matches: 6. Germline CDR1 reads MDHEN; CDR2 reads SYDVKM. The CDR3 loop spans 17 amino acids. Here the CDR3 reads CASSLVQGALSNQPQHF. In DNA, the CDR3 is TGTGCCAGCAGTTTAGTCCAGGGGGCGCTTAGCAATCAGCCCCAGCATTTT.

The chain joins TRBV5-4 to TRBJ1-5; no clear D. CDR1 is SGHNT and CDR2 is YYREEE in the germline V gene (reference sequence). There are 14 residues in the CDR3. With 3 bases removed from V and 1 base from J, the gap between germline ends came to 8 bases. Here the CDR3 reads CASSYFRSNQPQHF. The CDR3 nucleotides are TGTGCCAGCAGCTACTTTCGGAGCAATCAGCCCCAGCATTTT.

V usage is TRBV19 and J usage is TRBJ2-4, with 8 bases lining up with TRBD1. CDR3 size: 11 residues. V shed 8 bases and J 6 bases; nucleotides not matched to a gene: 0. CDR1 and CDR2 (germline): LNHDA, SQIVND (reference sequence). This chain's CDR3 is CASQGANIQYF. CDR3 in DNA: TGTGCCAGTCAGGGGGCAAACATTCAGTACTTC.

This chain uses TRBV5-1 with TRBJ2-2, with D possibly matching TRBD2 (5 bases). The V and J ends lost 2 bases and 5 bases respectively, with 16 bases between them. The CDR3 totals 16 residues. CDR1 and CDR2 from the germline V gene are SGHRS and YFSETQ. CDR3 loop: CASSLRAGMETGELFF. CDR3 nucleotides: TGCGCCAGCAGCTTAAGGGCCGGGATGGAGACCGGGGAGCTGTTTTTT.

This rearrangement joins TRBV1 to TRBJ1-1; the table's D call TRBD1 went unverified against the DNA. TRBV1 is recorded as a pseudogene. This CDR3 spans 17 amino acids. The CDR3 loop reads CTSSQEGLGTMNTEAFF. The DNA of the CDR3 is TGCACCAGCAGCCAAGAAGGATTAGGGACAATGAACACTGAAGCTTTCTTT.

The rearrangement joins TRBV5-1 to TRBJ2-1; possibly TRBD2 for D (6 bases). The length of the CDR3 is 15 residues. The germline V gene encodes CDR1 SGHRS and CDR2 YFSETQ. Trimming removed 5 bases at V and 0 bases at J, with 12 bases between. CDR3 sequence reads: CASRNGTLSYNEQFF. Here the CDR3 DNA reads TGCGCCAGCAGGAACGGGACTCTCTCCTACAATGAGCAGTTCTTC. The whole variable domain, remainder taken from reference TRBV5-1 and TRBJ2-1, is KAGVTQTPRYLIKTRGQQVTLSCSPISGHRSVSWYQQTPGQGLQFLFEYFSETQRNKGNFPGRFSGRQFSNSRSEMNVSTLELGDSALYLCASRNGTLSYNEQFFGPGTRLTVL.

This chain connects TRBV27 to TRBJ2-1; weak D call: TRBD1 (6 bases). CDR1 and CDR2 (germline): MNHEY, SMNVEV (reference sequence). Trimming took 2 bases from V and 8 from J, leaving 13 bases between them. The CDR3 consists of 14 residues. The CDR3 nucleotides read TGTGCCAGCAGTTTACAGGGGTTCATCGATGAGCAGTTCTTC. It is translated as CASSLQGFIDEQFF.

This clone was counted once. This chain connects TRBV15 to TRBJ2-2, with D perhaps TRBD2 (6 bases). Germline V gives CDR1 LNHNV, CDR2 YYDKDF (reference sequence). V lost 1 base and J lost 4, with 16 bases in between. The CDR3 is 17 residues long. The CDR3 loop reads CATSRGVGSRGTGELFF. The CDR3 region has the DNA TGTGCCACCAGCAGAGGGGTCGGGAGTCGGGGCACCGGGGAGCTGTTTTTT.

The chain joins TRBV24-1 to TRBJ2-1, with D maybe TRBD2 (6 bases). The germline CDR1 and CDR2 sequences are KGHDR and SFDVKD. CDR3 length equals 16 residues. V lost 0 bases and J 0 bases, leaving 8 bases between the germline ends. DNA for the CDR3: TGTGCCACCAGTGATTTGCGGGACTTCTCCTACAATGAGCAGTTCTTC. Translated: CATSDLRDFSYNEQFF.

The CDR3 loop reads CASSSRYNEQFF. In DNA, the CDR3 is TGTGCCAGCAGTTCCAGGTACAATGAGCAGTTCTTC. This chain links TRBV28 with TRBJ2-1; D not resolved. V lost 4 bases to trimming and J lost 4 bases, with 5 bases between them. CDR3 length: 12 residues. Germline values: CDR1 MDHEN, CDR2 SYDVKM.

The V and J genes are TRBV15 and TRBJ1-5, with TRBD1 matching 8 bases. The trim removed 4 bases at V and 6 bases at J, leaving 17 bases unmatched. The CDR3 has 18 residues. CDR1 LNHNV and CDR2 YYDKDF come from the germline V gene (reference sequence). The DNA of the CDR3 is TGTGCCACCAGCAAGAGATCTTTGGACAGGGTCAGGAGTCAGCCCCAGCATTTT. Its translation: CATSKRSLDRVRSQPQHF.

This clone was seen only a few times. The V gene is TRBV6-2 or TRBV6-3, the J gene TRBJ2-1; maybe TRBD2 (6 bases). Per the germline V gene, CDR1 is MNHEY and CDR2 is SVGEGT. The V end was cut by 2 bases, the J end by 10 bases, with 18 bases between. This CDR3 spans 15 amino acids. DNA of the CDR3: TGTGCCAGCAGTTACGTCCTTCGGGAGAACGGGGAGCAGTTCTTC. Protein product: CASSYVLRENGEQFF.